The rows below give T cell receptor beta chains drawn from one sample of a study of blood T cell repertoires in COVID-19. Measured with immunoSEQ multiplex PCR; TCRdb has only the in-frame clones, and not every one. The repertoire consists of approximately 130,000 clones, with approximately 85% occurring once and the leading ten covering 9.5% to 15%. The sequenced sample consisted of peripheral blood. Receptors were obtained from a human donor in a cohort sampled during active COVID-19. Each CDR3 is given with its conserved first and last residue. Fields, in order: D gene, V gene, clone size, J gene, CDR3 DNA, CDR3 protein. D genes are given only for firm matches. The size of a clone is reported for some rows only, either as once, few or many, or as a class for expanded clones.

>TRBD2|TRBV3-1/TRBV3-2|.|TRBJ2-3
TGTGCCAGCAGCCAAGATCCACTAGCGGGGTCAGATACGCAGTATTTT
CASSQDPLAGSDTQYF
>TRBD1|TRBV5-5|.|TRBJ2-6
TGTGCCAGCAGTTCTATCCTCGGACAGGCCGAGGGAGCCAACGTCCTGACTTTC
CASSSILGQAEGANVLTF
>TRBD1|TRBV2|.|TRBJ2-2
TGTGCCAGCAGTGGGGACAGGGGGATCGGGGAGCTGTTTTTT
CASSGDRGIGELFF
>TRBD1|TRBV6-6|.|TRBJ1-1
TGTGCCAGCAGTTACGGGACAGGGGGGAACACTGAAGCTTTCTTT
CASSYGTGGNTEAFF
>.|TRBV19|.|TRBJ1-1
TGTGCCAGTAATTCGAGGGGGGGTTCGAACACTGAAGCTTTCTTT
CASNSRGGSNTEAFF
>.|TRBV6-5|.|TRBJ1-1
TGTGCCAGCCAGGGATACACTGAAGCTTTCTTT
CASQGYTEAFF
>TRBD1|TRBV18|.|TRBJ1-4
TGTGCCAGCTCAGCACAGGGACAGGGCTTGGAAAAACTGTTTTTT
CASSAQGQGLEKLFF
>TRBD2|TRBV11-1|.|TRBJ2-7
TGTGCCAGCAAACAGGCGGGGGAAGGCTACGAGCAGTACTTC
CASKQAGEGYEQYF
>.|TRBV6-2/TRBV6-3|.|TRBJ1-2
TGTGCCAGCAGTTACAATCCCGTCGGGCAACCCACAGGAACTAACTATGGCTACACCTTC
CASSYNPVGQPTGTNYGYTF
>.|TRBV27|few|TRBJ1-1
TGTGCCAGCAGTTTATCCGGGGGGAACACTGAAGCTTTCTTT
CASSLSGGNTEAFF
>.|TRBV7-6|once|TRBJ2-3
TGTGCCAGCAGCTTAGGTAGGAGTGCCACAGATACGCAGTATTTT
CASSLGRSATDTQYF
>TRBD1|TRBV18|.|TRBJ1-2
TGTGCCAGCTCACTTGACAGGGGCTATGGCTACACCTTC
CASSLDRGYGYTF
>TRBD2|TRBV11-3|.|TRBJ2-3
TGTGCCAGCAGCTCAGGACTAGCTGGCACAGATACGCAGTATTTT
CASSSGLAGTDTQYF
>.|TRBV29-1|.|TRBJ2-5
TGCAGCGCCACCCTGGCGGCAGGGTTAGAGACCCAGTACTTC
CSATLAAGLETQYF
>.|TRBV7-3|.|TRBJ1-1
TGTGCCAGCAGCTTAACGCCAGGGGAAAACACTGAAGCTTTCTTT
CASSLTPGENTEAFF
>.|TRBV5-4|.|TRBJ2-7
TGTGCCAGCAGCTCTCCCCGGGGAGAGCAGTACTTC
CASSSPRGEQYF
>.|TRBV30|.|TRBJ1-6
TGTGCCTGGAGTCTCAAGGGCGGGCTATTAAATTCACCCCTCCACTTT
CAWSLKGGLLNSPLHF
>.|TRBV10-2|.|TRBJ2-7
TGCGCCAGCGAAAGAACTAGGGACGAGCAGTACTTC
CASERTRDEQYF
>TRBD1|TRBV19|.|TRBJ1-1
TGTGCCAGTAGTTTTGGACAGGTCGGGACTGAAGCTTTCTTT
CASSFGQVGTEAFF
>.|TRBV10-2|.|TRBJ1-5
TGCGCCAGCAGTGAGTCAGGCGGAAATCAGCCCCAGCATTTT
CASSESGGNQPQHF
>.|TRBV28|once|TRBJ1-4
TGTGCCAGCAGTCCAGCGTATGAAAAACTGTTTTTT
CASSPAYEKLFF
>.|TRBV12-3/TRBV12-4|.|TRBJ2-7
TGTGCCAGCAGTTCCGGGTCCTACGAGCAGTACTTC
CASSSGSYEQYF
>.|TRBV6-5|.|TRBJ1-4
TGTGCCAGCAGTATCACTACCCAGGAAAAACTGTTTTTT
CASSITTQEKLFF
>.|TRBV6-6|.|TRBJ1-1
TGTGCCAGTGGAGGCACTGAAGCTTTCTTT
CASGGTEAFF
>.|TRBV5-8|.|TRBJ1-6
TGTGCCAGCAGCCGGGAGCAGAATTCACCCCTCCACTTT
CASSREQNSPLHF
>TRBD2|TRBV11-3|.|TRBJ2-7
TGTGCCAGCAGCCCGTCTAGCGGTTCCTACGAGCAGTACTTC
CASSPSSGSYEQYF
>.|TRBV5-5|.|TRBJ2-7
TGTGCCAGCAGCTTGGTGACGACTTACGAGCAGTACTTC
CASSLVTTYEQYF
>.|TRBV12-3/TRBV12-4|.|TRBJ1-2
TGTGCCAGCAGCCCTCGGGGGTTTTATGGCTACACCTTC
CASSPRGFYGYTF
>.|TRBV20-1|many|TRBJ2-7
TGCAGTGCTAGTACAGGGAACGGCGAGCAGTACTTC
CSASTGNGEQYF
>.|TRBV29-1|.|TRBJ2-7
TGCAGCGTTGCAGGGGCTTACGAGCAGTACTTC
CSVAGAYEQYF
>TRBD1|TRBV7-9|.|TRBJ1-6
TGTGCCAGCAGCTTCCCAGGGGGTAGTTCACCCCTCCACTTT
CASSFPGGSSPLHF
>TRBD1|TRBV5-5|.|TRBJ2-7
TGTGCCAGCAGCCAGCTTCCGGGACAGGGAGGGTACGAGCAGTACTTC
CASSQLPGQGGYEQYF
>TRBD2|TRBV5-1|.|TRBJ2-3
TGCGCCAGCAGCTCCTTGACTAGCGGGTCCGTAGATACGCAGTATTTT
CASSSLTSGSVDTQYF
>TRBD1|TRBV30|.|TRBJ1-4
TGTGCCTGGAGCTCGATGGGACAGGGGGCAGCAGAAAAACTGTTTTTT
CAWSSMGQGAAEKLFF
>.|TRBV6-1|.|TRBJ2-3
TGTGCCAGCAGTGAAGCGCTACTTCGAGGAACAGATACGCAGTATTTT
CASSEALLRGTDTQYF
>.|TRBV6-1|.|TRBJ1-1
TGTGCCAGCAGTGAAGGAAACAGGATAACACTACCTGAAGCTTTCTTT
CASSEGNRITLPEAFF
>.|TRBV7-3|.|TRBJ1-4
TGTGCCAGCAGCAATGGACAGCTTCGAAGGGAAAAACTGTTTTTT
CASSNGQLRREKLFF
>TRBD2|TRBV5-1|.|TRBJ2-7
TGCGCCAGCAGCATCGGGACTAGTAGCTACGAGCAGTACTTC
CASSIGTSSYEQYF
>TRBD2|TRBV5-1|.|TRBJ2-3
TGCGCCAGCAGCTTAGGACCCGGGACTAGCGTATCAGATACGCAGTATTTT
CASSLGPGTSVSDTQYF
>.|TRBV3-1/TRBV3-2|.|TRBJ2-2
TGTGCCAGCAGCCAAGGTCGGGTGGGCACCGGGGAGCTGTTTTTT
CASSQGRVGTGELFF
>.|TRBV7-9|.|TRBJ1-1
TGTGCCAGCAGCCCGGGGTCAAGGAACACTGAAGCTTTCTTT
CASSPGSRNTEAFF
>.|TRBV5-1|.|TRBJ2-5
TGCGCCAGCAGCTCAGCAGGTGGCGGGGAAGAGACCCAGTACTTC
CASSSAGGGEETQYF
>TRBD1|TRBV5-5|.|TRBJ1-1
TGTGCCAGCAGCCGGGACAGGGGGTTATATGGCACTGAAGCTTTCTTT
CASSRDRGLYGTEAFF
>.|TRBV7-8|few|TRBJ1-6
TGTGCCAGCAGCTTGCCATCGGGGTTATATAATTCACCCCTCCACTTT
CASSLPSGLYNSPLHF
>.|TRBV3-1/TRBV3-2|.|TRBJ2-7
TGTGCCAGCAGCCAAGGGCCTTACGAGCAGTACTTC
CASSQGPYEQYF
>.|TRBV9|.|TRBJ2-7
TGTGCCAGCAGTGCAGACAGGTACTCCTACGAGCAGTACTTC
CASSADRYSYEQYF
>TRBD1|TRBV19|once|TRBJ2-7
TGTGCCAGTAGTGTCACAGGGGCCCCGAAGTTCGAGCAGTACTTC
CASSVTGAPKFEQYF
>TRBD1|TRBV3-1/TRBV3-2|.|TRBJ2-7
TGTGCCAGCGAGGGGGCTGGTGAGCAGTACTTC
CASEGAGEQYF
>TRBD1|TRBV5-5|.|TRBJ1-1
TGTGCCAGCCGGACAGGGGCGGACACTGAAGCTTTCTTT
CASRTGADTEAFF
>.|TRBV5-6|.|TRBJ1-1
TGTGCCAGCAGCCCTGCTGGCAGGACAGCGAACACTGAAGCTTTCTTT
CASSPAGRTANTEAFF
>.|TRBV5-1|.|TRBJ2-7
TGCGCCAGCAGTTCTCTCGACGAGCAGTACTTC
CASSSLDEQYF
>.|TRBV15|.|TRBJ2-7
TGTGCCACCAGCAGAGATCCGGGGGTCTACGAGCAGTACTTC
CATSRDPGVYEQYF
>.|TRBV7-2|few|TRBJ1-6
TGTGCCAGCAGCTTAGATCTCGGCAGGTCCCAATCACCCCTCCACTTT
CASSLDLGRSQSPLHF
>TRBD2|TRBV6-2/TRBV6-3|.|TRBJ2-5
TGTGCCAGCAGCCGACCGGGACTAGCCCAAGAGACCCAGTACTTC
CASSRPGLAQETQYF